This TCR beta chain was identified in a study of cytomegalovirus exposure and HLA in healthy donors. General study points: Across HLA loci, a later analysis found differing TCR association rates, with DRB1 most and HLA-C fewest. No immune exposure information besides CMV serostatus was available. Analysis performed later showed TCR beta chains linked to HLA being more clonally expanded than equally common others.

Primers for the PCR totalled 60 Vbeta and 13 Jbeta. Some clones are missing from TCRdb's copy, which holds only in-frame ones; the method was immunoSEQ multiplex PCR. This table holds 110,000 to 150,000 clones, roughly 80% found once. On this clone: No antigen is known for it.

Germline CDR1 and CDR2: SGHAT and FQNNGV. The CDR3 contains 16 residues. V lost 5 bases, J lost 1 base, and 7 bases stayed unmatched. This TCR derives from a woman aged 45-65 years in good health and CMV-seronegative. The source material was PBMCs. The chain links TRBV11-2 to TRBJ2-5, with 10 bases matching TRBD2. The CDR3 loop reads CASSALSGGGQETQYF. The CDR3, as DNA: TGTGCCAGCAGCGCCTTGAGCGGGGGGGGCCAAGAGACCCAGTACTTC.